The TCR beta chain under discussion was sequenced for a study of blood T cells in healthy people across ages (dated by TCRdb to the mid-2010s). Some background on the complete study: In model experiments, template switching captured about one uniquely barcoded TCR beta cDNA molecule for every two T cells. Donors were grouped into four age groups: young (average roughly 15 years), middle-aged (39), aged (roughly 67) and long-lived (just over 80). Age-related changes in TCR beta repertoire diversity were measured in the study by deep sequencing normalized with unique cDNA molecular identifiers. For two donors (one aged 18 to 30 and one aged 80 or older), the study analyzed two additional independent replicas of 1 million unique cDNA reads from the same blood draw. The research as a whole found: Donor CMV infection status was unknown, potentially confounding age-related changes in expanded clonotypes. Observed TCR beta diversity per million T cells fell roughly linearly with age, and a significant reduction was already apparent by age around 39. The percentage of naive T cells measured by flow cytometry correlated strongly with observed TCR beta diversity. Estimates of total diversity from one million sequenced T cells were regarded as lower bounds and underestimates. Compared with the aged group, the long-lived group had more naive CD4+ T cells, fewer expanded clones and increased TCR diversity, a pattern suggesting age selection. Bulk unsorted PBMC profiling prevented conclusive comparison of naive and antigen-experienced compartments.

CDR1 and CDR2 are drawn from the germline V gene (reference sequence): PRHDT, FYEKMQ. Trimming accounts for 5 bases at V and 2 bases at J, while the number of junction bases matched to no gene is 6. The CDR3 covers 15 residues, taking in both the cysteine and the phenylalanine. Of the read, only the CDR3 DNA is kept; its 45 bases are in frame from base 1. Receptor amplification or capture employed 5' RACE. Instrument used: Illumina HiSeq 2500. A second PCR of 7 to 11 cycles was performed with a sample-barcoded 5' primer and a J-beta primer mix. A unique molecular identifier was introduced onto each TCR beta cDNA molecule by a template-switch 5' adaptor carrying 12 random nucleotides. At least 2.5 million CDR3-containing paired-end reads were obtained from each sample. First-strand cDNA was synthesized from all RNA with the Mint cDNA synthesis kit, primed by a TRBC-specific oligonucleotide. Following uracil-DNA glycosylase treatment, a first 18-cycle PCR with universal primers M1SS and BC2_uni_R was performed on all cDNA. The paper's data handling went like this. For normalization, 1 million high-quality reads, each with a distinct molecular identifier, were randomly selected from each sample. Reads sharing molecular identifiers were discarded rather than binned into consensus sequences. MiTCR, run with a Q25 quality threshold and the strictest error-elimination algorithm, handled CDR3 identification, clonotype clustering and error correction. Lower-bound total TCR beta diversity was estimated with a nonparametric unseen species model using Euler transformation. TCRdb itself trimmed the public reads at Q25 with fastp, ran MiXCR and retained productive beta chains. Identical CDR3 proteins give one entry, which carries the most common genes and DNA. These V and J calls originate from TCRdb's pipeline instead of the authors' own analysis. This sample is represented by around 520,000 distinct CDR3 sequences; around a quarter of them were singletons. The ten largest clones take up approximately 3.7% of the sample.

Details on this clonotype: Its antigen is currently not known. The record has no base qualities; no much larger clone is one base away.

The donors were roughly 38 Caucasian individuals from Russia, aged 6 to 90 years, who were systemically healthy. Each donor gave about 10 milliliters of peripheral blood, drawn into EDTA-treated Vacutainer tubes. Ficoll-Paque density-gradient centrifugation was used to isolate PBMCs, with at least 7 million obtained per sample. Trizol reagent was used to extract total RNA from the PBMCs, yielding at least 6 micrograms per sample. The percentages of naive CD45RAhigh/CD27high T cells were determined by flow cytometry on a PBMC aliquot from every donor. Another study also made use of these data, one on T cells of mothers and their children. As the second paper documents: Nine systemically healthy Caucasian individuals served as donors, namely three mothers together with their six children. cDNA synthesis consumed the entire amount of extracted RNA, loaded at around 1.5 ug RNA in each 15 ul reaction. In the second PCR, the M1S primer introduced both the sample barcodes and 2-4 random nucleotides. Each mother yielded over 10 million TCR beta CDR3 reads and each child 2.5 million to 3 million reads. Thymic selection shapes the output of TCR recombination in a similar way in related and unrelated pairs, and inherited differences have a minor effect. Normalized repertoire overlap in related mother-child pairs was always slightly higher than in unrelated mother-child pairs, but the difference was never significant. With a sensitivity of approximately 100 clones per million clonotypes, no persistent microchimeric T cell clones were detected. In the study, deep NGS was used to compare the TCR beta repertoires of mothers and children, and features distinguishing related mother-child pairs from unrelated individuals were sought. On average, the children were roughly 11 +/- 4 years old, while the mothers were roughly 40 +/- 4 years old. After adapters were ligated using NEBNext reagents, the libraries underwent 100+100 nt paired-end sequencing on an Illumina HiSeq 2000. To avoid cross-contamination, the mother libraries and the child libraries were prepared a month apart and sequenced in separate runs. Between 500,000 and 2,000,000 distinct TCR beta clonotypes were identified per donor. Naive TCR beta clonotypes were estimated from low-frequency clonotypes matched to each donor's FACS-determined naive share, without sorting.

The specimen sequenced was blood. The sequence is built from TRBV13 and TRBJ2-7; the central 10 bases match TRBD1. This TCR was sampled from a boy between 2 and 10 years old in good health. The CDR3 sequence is CASSTGQGGTYEQYF. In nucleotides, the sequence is TGTGCCAGCAGCACAGGACAGGGGGGCACCTACGAGCAGTACTTC. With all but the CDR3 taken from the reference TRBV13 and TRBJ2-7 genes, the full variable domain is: AAGVIQSPRHLIKEKRETATLKCYPIPRHDTVYWYQQGPGQDPQFLISFYEKMQSDKGSIPDRFSAQQFSDYHSELNMSSLELGDSALYFCASSTGQGGTYEQYFGPGTRLTVT.